A selection of T cell receptor beta chains follows, all from one sample in a study of tumor-infiltrating lymphocytes in localized non-small cell lung cancer. Libraries were prepared by immunoSEQ multiplex PCR; TCRdb keeps only in-frame clonotypes and omits some of them. This table has 25,000 or so clones, around 73% appearing once. Sequenced: lung tumor tissue. The receptors originated from a human donor with non-small cell lung cancer. Each CDR3 is given with its conserved first and last residue. The D gene is left open where the match is weak. Some rows mark clone size as missing; the rest say once, few, many or name a class of expanded clone.

V	D	size	J	DNA	CDR3
TRBV2	-	-	TRBJ2-7	TGTGCCAGCAGTGTAGAGGGACTTTCTCGCGGAGAGCAGTACTTC	CASSVEGLSRGEQYF
TRBV11-2	-	-	TRBJ2-2	TGTGCCAGCAGCTTAGACAGGGTGGGCGCCGGGGAGCTGTTTTTT	CASSLDRVGAGELFF
TRBV7-2	-	-	TRBJ2-2	TGTGCCAGCAGCCCGTTAGCTTCCGGGGAGCTGTTTTTT	CASSPLASGELFF
TRBV19	-	-	TRBJ2-3	TGTGCCAGTAGTCCTCTGAATTCAGATACGCAGTATTTT	CASSPLNSDTQYF
TRBV30	-	-	TRBJ2-3	TGTGCCTGGACCCGTGGAGGCACAGATACGCAGTATTTT	CAWTRGGTDTQYF
TRBV30	TRBD1	-	TRBJ2-7	TGTGCCTGGAACACAGGGGCAGTCCGTCACGAGCAGTACTTC	CAWNTGAVRHEQYF
TRBV18	-	-	TRBJ1-1	TGTGCCAGCTCACCACAGGGGAACACTGAAGCTTTCTTT	CASSPQGNTEAFF
TRBV15	-	-	TRBJ1-4	TGTGCCACCAGCCCACTTAGAAGAGGGCATGGCGAAAAACTGTTTTTT	CATSPLRRGHGEKLFF
TRBV27	-	few	TRBJ2-1	TGTGCCAGCAGGACAGAGGGGACCTCTTTTTACAATGAGCAGTTCTTC	CASRTEGTSFYNEQFF
TRBV10-3	-	-	TRBJ2-7	TGTGCCATCAGTGATAGGGACTACGAGCAGTACTTC	CAISDRDYEQYF
TRBV10-2	-	-	TRBJ2-7	TGCGCCAGCACGGAACTGGGGCAGACCTACGAGCAGTACTTC	CASTELGQTYEQYF
TRBV2	TRBD2	-	TRBJ2-7	TGTGCCAGCAGTGAAGCTAGCGGGGGAACCGAGCAGTACTTC	CASSEASGGTEQYF
TRBV7-2	TRBD1	-	TRBJ2-1	TGTGCCAGCAGCGTTATGACAGGGCGGAATGAGCAGTTCTTC	CASSVMTGRNEQFF
TRBV7-9	-	once	TRBJ1-5	TGTGCCAGCAGCTTAGGGGGGGGGCTACAACAGCCCCAGCATTTT	CASSLGGGLQQPQHF
TRBV6-1	-	-	TRBJ1-1	TGTGCCAGCAGTGAAGTTCCCGGGCGGGCTTTCTTT	CASSEVPGRAFF
TRBV29-1	-	-	TRBJ1-2	TGCAGCGCACAGAAGATGGATATAACTCAATACACCTTC	CSAQKMDITQYTF
TRBV10-1	-	-	TRBJ2-3	TGCGCCAGCAGCATAACAGATACGCAGTATTTT	CASSITDTQYF
TRBV11-3	-	-	TRBJ1-1	TGTGCCAGCAGCTTAGATTGGGAGGGGAGAGGGGCCAACACTGAAGCTTTCTTT	CASSLDWEGRGANTEAFF
TRBV19	-	-	TRBJ1-1	TGTGCCAGTAGCCCCCCGGGGCGACGGGCTGAAGCTTTCTTT	CASSPPGRRAEAFF
TRBV15	TRBD1	-	TRBJ1-4	TGTGCCACCAGCAGAGTCAGGGGGGGGGAAAAACTGTTTTTT	CATSRVRGGEKLFF
TRBV5-1	-	-	TRBJ2-3	TGCGCCAGCAGCTTGGCCACAGATACGCAGTATTTT	CASSLATDTQYF
TRBV5-6	TRBD1	-	TRBJ1-2	TGTGCCAGCAGCGTGGGACAGGGGGCCTATGGCTACACCTTC	CASSVGQGAYGYTF
TRBV6-5	TRBD1	-	TRBJ1-4	TGTGCCAGCAGTCGCAGGGACAGGGCGCGTGAAAAACTGTTTTTT	CASSRRDRAREKLFF
TRBV7-2	-	-	TRBJ1-2	TGTGCCAGCAGCTTAAAGGCCCTGGGAGGTGGCTACACCTTC	CASSLKALGGGYTF
TRBV9	-	few	TRBJ1-2	TGTGCCAGCAGCGTTCAGGGAGCGGGCCGTGGCTACACCTTC	CASSVQGAGRGYTF
TRBV25-1	-	-	TRBJ2-3	TGTGCCAGCAGTGTACTGAACACCAGAGGCTCGGGGGCAGATACGCAGTATTTT	CASSVLNTRGSGADTQYF
TRBV4-3	-	once	TRBJ2-1	TGCGCCAGCAGCCAAGATCCACCTGAGCAATTACTAGCCAGGAAGCAGTTCTTC	CASSQDPPEQLLARKQFF
TRBV4-1	TRBD2	-	TRBJ2-5	TGCGCCAGCAGCCAAGAGGCTATGGCTAGCGGGTGGGGGGAGACCCAGTACTTC	CASSQEAMASGWGETQYF
TRBV5-1	TRBD1	-	TRBJ1-2	TGCGCCAGCAGCGTCGGACAGGACGGCTACACCTTC	CASSVGQDGYTF
TRBV18	-	-	TRBJ2-1	TGTGCCAGCTCACCGGCCGCGGACAGTGGTTCGACAAGCGAGCAGTTCTTC	CASSPAADSGSTSEQFF
TRBV19	TRBD1	few	TRBJ1-2	TGTGCCAGTAGTATAGAGGGACAGACCAACTATGGCTACACCTTC	CASSIEGQTNYGYTF
TRBV6-5	-	-	TRBJ1-5	TGTGCCAGCACCGGGGGTCAGCCCCAGCATTTT	CASTGGQPQHF
TRBV5-1	TRBD2	-	TRBJ2-3	TGCGCCAGCAGTAGATCTTTGAGCGGGGGCCAGCTCACCACAGATACGCAGTATTTT	CASSRSLSGGQLTTDTQYF
TRBV6-6	TRBD1	once	TRBJ1-2	TGTGCCAGCAGTTCCACACAGGGACAGAGAGGCTACACCTTC	CASSSTQGQRGYTF
TRBV5-1	-	-	TRBJ1-4	TGCGCCAGCAGCTGGGGGGGAGAACGGGAAAAACTGTTTTTT	CASSWGGEREKLFF
TRBV7-8	-	-	TRBJ2-3	TGTGCCAGCGGTTCGCGGGGCGCAGATACGCAGTATTTT	CASGSRGADTQYF
TRBV18	-	-	TRBJ2-3	TGTGCCAGCACACCGAGGGGTGGAGGCACAGATACGCAGTATTTT	CASTPRGGGTDTQYF
TRBV29-1	TRBD1	-	TRBJ1-1	TGCAGCGGACAGGGGATGAACACTGAAGCTTTCTTT	CSGQGMNTEAFF
TRBV4-3	TRBD2	-	TRBJ2-5	TGCGCCAGCAGCCAAAACCTAGCGGGGGGGCGTGAGACCCAGTACTTC	CASSQNLAGGRETQYF
TRBV7-2	TRBD2	-	TRBJ2-2	TGTGCCAGCAGCTCGCAATCCGGGACTAGCTTTTCCGGGGAGCTGTTTTTT	CASSSQSGTSFSGELFF
TRBV9	TRBD1	-	TRBJ2-5	TGTGCCAGCAGCCTGGACAGGGGAAAAGAGACCCAGTACTTC	CASSLDRGKETQYF
TRBV5-1	-	-	TRBJ2-2	TGCGCCAGCAGCAGGACAGTGAACACCGGGGAGCTGTTTTTT	CASSRTVNTGELFF
TRBV4-3	-	-	TRBJ2-3	TGCGCCAGCAGCCAAGATCCCAGCGGGCTATCGGATACGCAGTATTTT	CASSQDPSGLSDTQYF
TRBV7-2	-	-	TRBJ2-7	TGTGCCAGCAGCCCAACGACAGGTCTCTACGAGCAGTACTTC	CASSPTTGLYEQYF
TRBV18	TRBD1	-	TRBJ1-6	TGTGCCAGCTCCCCGGGACAGAAAAATTCACCCCTCCACTTT	CASSPGQKNSPLHF
TRBV7-6	TRBD2	-	TRBJ2-1	TGTGCCAGCAGCTTAGGGGGTACTAGCGGGGGTTACAATGAGCAGTTCTTC	CASSLGGTSGGYNEQFF
TRBV5-1	-	-	TRBJ2-4	TGCGCCAGCAGCCGGCCCGGGGCGGAAGGGGGCATTCAGTACTTC	CASSRPGAEGGIQYF
TRBV18	-	few	TRBJ2-7	TGTGCCAGCTCCCTTCACGAGCAGTACTTC	CASSLHEQYF
TRBV2	TRBD1	-	TRBJ1-1	TGTGCCAGCAGTATAGGGCCACCGGGACAGATGAACACTGAAGCTTTCTTT	CASSIGPPGQMNTEAFF
TRBV15	TRBD1	-	TRBJ1-4	TGTGCCACCAGCGTACAGGGGAATGAAAAACTGTTTTTT	CATSVQGNEKLFF
TRBV19	TRBD1	-	TRBJ1-1	TGTGCCAGTAGTTCTGGTGACAGGGGGGGAACTGAAGCTTTCTTT	CASSSGDRGGTEAFF
TRBV9	-	-	TRBJ1-4	TGTGCCAGCAGCGTGAGGTCCCAGAATGAAAAACTGTTTTTT	CASSVRSQNEKLFF
TRBV18	-	-	TRBJ1-3	TGTGCCAGCTCACCCCCGGTCTCCGGCCACACCATATATTTT	CASSPPVSGHTIYF
TRBV5-1	TRBD2	-	TRBJ2-3	TGCGCCAGCAGCTTGGAGGAGGGACTAGCATCCGATACGCAGTATTTT	CASSLEEGLASDTQYF
TRBV30	TRBD1	-	TRBJ2-7	TGTGCTTGGAACCGGGACAGTCCCTACGAGCAGTACTTC	CAWNRDSPYEQYF